This T cell receptor (beta chain) was identified in a study of T cells in Graves' hyperthyroidism and ophthalmopathy. The length of the CDR3 is 13 residues. Germline CDR1 is LGHNA and CDR2 is YSLEER. The germline V and J ends were trimmed by 0 bases and 6 bases, with 7 bases remaining between them. RNA transcripts gave rise to amplified TCR beta CDR3 regions. First-round RT-PCR of the TCR CDR3 relied on the HTBI primer set. Using its own MiXCR run on the multiplex PCR reads, TCRdb lists one record per CDR3 protein. The table has nearly 600,000 distinct CDR3 sequences, roughly 13% seen once; the top ten hold around 5.4%.

The chain combines TRBV4-3 with TRBJ2-3, with D tentatively TRBD1 or TRBD2 (5 bases each). The material sequenced was blood. The clonotype originates from a woman in her thirties with Graves' hyperthyroidism that later progressed to Graves' ophthalmopathy. This chain's CDR3 is CASSQDWGDTQYF. The CDR3 DNA follows: TGCGCCAGCAGCCAAGATTGGGGGGATACGCAGTATTTT.